This T cell receptor beta chain derives from a study of cytomegalovirus exposure and HLA in healthy donors. Study-wide results and limits: It was in a later analysis that TCR association rates were seen to vary by HLA locus, highest for DRB1 and lowest for HLA-C.

The sample holds a few counts of this clone. The antigen remains undetermined. Amplification used 60 Vbeta primers and 13 Jbeta primers. TCRdb keeps only in-frame clones here, not all; method: immunoSEQ multiplex PCR. The profile covers 75,000 to 80,000 clones, with 78% appearing a single time and approximately 1.5% taken by the ten largest. This CDR3 spans 13 amino acids. V was trimmed by 4 bases and J by 8 bases, leaving 12 bases between them. The germline V gene has CDR1 SGDLS and CDR2 YYNGEE. This TCR came from a man aged 40-55 years in good health and CMV-seronegative. Sequencing was performed on PBMCs. V gene TRBV9 combines with J gene TRBJ2-2; D perhaps matches TRBD1 (6 bases). CDR3 residues: CASSPGQLGELFF. As DNA, the CDR3 is TGTGCCAGCAGCCCCGGACAGTTAGGGGAGCTGTTTTTT.